This record covers a single TCR beta chain. In the original workflow: Estimation of nucleated cell counts relied on the amplification of reference gene primers. Produced via immunoSEQ multiplex PCR; TCRdb's table is partial and in-frame only. V and J calls and clone size come straight from that table; D and trimming were deduced from the DNA. The sample contains 55,000 to 80,000 clones, 70% to 85% of which appear only once. This entry belongs to a study of blood T cell repertoires in COVID-19. Whole-study context: Sites across the United States, Italy and Spain contributed samples from acute and convalescent COVID-19. PBMCs, B-cell-depleted T cells, or T cells were the source of the cDNA or gDNA that made up the material.

Sequenced: peripheral blood. This clonotype was obtained from an elderly man with active COVID-19.

CDR3 sequence: CASSRNRGSHTEAFF. The CDR3 DNA is TGTGCCAGCAGCCGGAACAGGGGTAGTCACACTGAAGCTTTCTTT. The V gene is TRBV14, the J gene TRBJ1-1; 7 positions agree with TRBD1. J was trimmed by 3 bases and V by 4 bases; bases with no gene match: 8. The CDR3 has 15 residues. Germline V lookup: CDR1 SGHDN, CDR2 FVKESK.